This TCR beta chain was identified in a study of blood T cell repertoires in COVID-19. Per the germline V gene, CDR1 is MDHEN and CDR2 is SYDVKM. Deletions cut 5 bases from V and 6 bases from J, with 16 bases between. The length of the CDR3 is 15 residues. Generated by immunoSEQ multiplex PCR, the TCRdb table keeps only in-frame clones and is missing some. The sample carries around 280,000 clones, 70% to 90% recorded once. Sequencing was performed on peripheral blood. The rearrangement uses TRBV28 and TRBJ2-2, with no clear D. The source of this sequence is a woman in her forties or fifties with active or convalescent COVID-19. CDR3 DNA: TGTGCCAGCAGTGGTGAGCCCCGCCCGGCCGGGGAGCTGTTTTTT. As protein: CASSGEPRPAGELFF.